The 3 T cell receptor beta chains in this list originate from one sample, sequenced in a study of T-cell reconstitution after alpha-beta-depleted transplantation in children (dated by TCRdb to between 2015 and 2016). Library generation was performed with PCR. TCRdb shows the sequencer as Illumina HiSeq 2500. TCR libraries were prepared with molecular barcoding, using unique molecular identifiers to normalize TCRbeta repertoire quantification. TCRdb reprocessing: public reads trimmed at Q25 with fastp, clones called with MiXCR, in-frame beta chains kept. Every CDR3 protein is listed once, alongside the most common genes and DNA of its rows. Recorded for this sample are around 490,000 distinct CDR3 sequences; over 10% of them occurred a single time. The ten largest clonotypes hold 12% to 15% of the sample. What the treatment or condition label conveys for this sample: allogeneic hematopoietic cell transplantation with graft depleted of TCRalphabeta T cells and CD19 B cells.

The starting material was PBMCs, mostly from graft donor cells, obtained 180 days after TCRalphabeta/CD19-depleted stem cell transplant. These receptors all come from a female patient aged 2 to 10 who had a stem cell transplant for aplastic anemia, so the T cells may come from the graft donor.

The chain couples TRBV20-1 to TRBJ1-1; 7 bases line up with TRBD1. CDR3 length: 13 residues. Germline V gives CDR1 DFQATT, CDR2 SNEGSKA (reference sequence). V was pared by 5 bases and J by 3 bases, with 6 bases of the junction left unmatched. The CDR3 region has the DNA TGCAGTGCTTTCTCCGGGACAGACACTGAAGCTTTCTTT. It encodes CSAFSGTDTEAFF.

A few counts support this clonotype. The chain couples TRBV7-2 to TRBJ1-5; TRBD1 might be the D (6 bases). Germline values: CDR1 SGHTA, CDR2 FQGNSA. V lost 1 base to trimming and J lost 15 bases, with 13 bases between them. The length of the CDR3 is 12 residues. The CDR3 sequence is CASSLVGRGRHF. The CDR3 DNA sequence: TGTGCCAGCAGCTTAGTCGGCAGGGGAAGGCATTTT.

The V and J genes are TRBV12-3 or TRBV12-4 and TRBJ1-5; D perhaps matches TRBD1 (5 bases). This CDR3 is built from 13 residues. V was cut by 5 bases and J by 4 bases, with 9 bases left in between. The CDR3 DNA sequence: TGTGCCAGCAGTCATAGACAGAATCAGCCCCAGCATTTT. Encoded protein: CASSHRQNQPQHF.